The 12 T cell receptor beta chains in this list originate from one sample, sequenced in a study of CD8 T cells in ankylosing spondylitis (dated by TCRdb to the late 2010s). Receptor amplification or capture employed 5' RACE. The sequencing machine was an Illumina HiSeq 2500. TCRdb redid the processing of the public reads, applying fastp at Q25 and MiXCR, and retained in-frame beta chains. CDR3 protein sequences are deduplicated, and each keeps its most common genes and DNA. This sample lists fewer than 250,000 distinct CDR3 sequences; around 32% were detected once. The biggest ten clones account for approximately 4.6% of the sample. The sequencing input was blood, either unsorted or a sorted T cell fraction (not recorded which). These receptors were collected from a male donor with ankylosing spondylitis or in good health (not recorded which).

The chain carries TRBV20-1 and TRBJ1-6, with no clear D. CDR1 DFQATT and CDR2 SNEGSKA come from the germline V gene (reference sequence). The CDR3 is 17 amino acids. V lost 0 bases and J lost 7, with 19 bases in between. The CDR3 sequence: CSARDTAGASTNSPLHF. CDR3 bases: TGCAGTGCTAGAGATACTGCCGGAGCCAGCACGAATTCACCCCTCCACTTT.

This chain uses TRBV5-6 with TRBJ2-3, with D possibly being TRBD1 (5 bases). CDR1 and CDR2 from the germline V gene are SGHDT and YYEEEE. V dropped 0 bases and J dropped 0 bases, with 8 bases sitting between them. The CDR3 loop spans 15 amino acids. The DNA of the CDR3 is TGTGCCAGCAGCTTGGTTCCAGGGAGCACAGATACGCAGTATTTT. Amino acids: CASSLVPGSTDTQYF.

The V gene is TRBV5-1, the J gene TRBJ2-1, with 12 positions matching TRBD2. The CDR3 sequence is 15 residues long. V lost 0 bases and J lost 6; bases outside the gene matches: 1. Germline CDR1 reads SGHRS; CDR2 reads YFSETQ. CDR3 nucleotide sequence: TGCGCCAGCAGCTTGGAACTAGCGGGAGGCAATGAGCAGTTCTTC. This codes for CASSLELAGGNEQFF. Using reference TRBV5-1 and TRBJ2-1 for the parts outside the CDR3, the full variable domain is KAGVTQTPRYLIKTRGQQVTLSCSPISGHRSVSWYQQTPGQGLQFLFEYFSETQRNKGNFPGRFSGRQFSNSRSEMNVSTLELGDSALYLCASSLELAGGNEQFFGPGTRLTVL.

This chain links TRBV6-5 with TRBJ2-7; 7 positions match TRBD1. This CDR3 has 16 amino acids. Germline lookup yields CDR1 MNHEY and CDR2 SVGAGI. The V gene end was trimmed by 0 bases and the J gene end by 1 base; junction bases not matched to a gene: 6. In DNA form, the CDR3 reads TGTGCCAGCAGTTACTCGACTGACAGGGAGTCCTACGAGCAGTACTTC. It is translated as CASSYSTDRESYEQYF.

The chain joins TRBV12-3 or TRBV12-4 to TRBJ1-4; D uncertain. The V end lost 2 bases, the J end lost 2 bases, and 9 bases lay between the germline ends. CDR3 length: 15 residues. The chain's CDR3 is CASSLTERTNEKLFF. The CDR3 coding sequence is TGTGCCAGCAGTTTAACGGAGCGTACTAATGAAAAACTGTTTTTT.

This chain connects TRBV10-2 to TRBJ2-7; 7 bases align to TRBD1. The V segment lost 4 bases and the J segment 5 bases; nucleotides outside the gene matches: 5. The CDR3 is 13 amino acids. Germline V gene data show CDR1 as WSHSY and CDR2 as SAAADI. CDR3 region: CASSVQGMNEQYF. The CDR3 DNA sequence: TGCGCCAGCAGTGTACAGGGGATGAACGAGCAGTACTTC.

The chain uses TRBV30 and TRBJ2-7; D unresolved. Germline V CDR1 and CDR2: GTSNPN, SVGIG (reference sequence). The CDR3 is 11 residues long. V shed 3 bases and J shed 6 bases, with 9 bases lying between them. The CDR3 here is CAWRGIFEQYF. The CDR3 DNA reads TGTGCCTGGAGAGGAATTTTCGAGCAGTACTTC.

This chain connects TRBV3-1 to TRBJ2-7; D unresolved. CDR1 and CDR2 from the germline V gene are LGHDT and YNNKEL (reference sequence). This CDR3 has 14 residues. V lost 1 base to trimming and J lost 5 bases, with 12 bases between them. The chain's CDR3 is CASSQVSGTDEQYF. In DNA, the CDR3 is TGTGCCAGCAGCCAAGTGTCGGGTACGGACGAGCAGTACTTC.

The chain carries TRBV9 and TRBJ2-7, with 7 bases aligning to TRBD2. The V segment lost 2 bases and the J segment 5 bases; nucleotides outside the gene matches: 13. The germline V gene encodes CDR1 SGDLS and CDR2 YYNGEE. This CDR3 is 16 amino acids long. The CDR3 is CASSVRGSGASDEQYF. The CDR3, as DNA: TGTGCCAGCAGCGTTCGGGGGAGCGGGGCGTCTGACGAGCAGTACTTC. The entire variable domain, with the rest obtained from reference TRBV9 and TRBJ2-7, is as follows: DSGVTQTPKHLITATGQRVTLRCSPRSGDLSVYWYQQSLDQGLQFLIQYYNGEERAKGNILERFSAQQFPDLHSELNLSSLELGDSALYFCASSVRGSGASDEQYFGPGTRLTVT.

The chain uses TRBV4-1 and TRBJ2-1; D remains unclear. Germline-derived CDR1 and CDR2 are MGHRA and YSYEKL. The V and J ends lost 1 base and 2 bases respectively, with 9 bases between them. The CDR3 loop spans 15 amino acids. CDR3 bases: TGCGCCAGCAGCCAAGGGCCCGCCACCTACAATGAGCAGTTCTTC. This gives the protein CASSQGPATYNEQFF.

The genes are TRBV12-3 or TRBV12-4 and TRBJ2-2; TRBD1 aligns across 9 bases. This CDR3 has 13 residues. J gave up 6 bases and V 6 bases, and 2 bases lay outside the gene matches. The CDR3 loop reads CASRWTGAGELFF. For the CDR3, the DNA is TGTGCCAGCAGGTGGACAGGGGCCGGGGAGCTGTTTTTT.

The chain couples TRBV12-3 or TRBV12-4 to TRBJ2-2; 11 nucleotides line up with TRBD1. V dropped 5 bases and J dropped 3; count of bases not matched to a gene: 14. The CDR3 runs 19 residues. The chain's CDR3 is CASSVGTGGRPPYTGELFF. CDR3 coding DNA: TGTGCCAGCAGTGTGGGGACAGGGGGTCGCCCTCCCTACACCGGGGAGCTGTTTTTT.